Shown below are 27 T cell receptor beta chains from a single sample sequenced in a study of cytomegalovirus exposure and HLA in healthy donors. The PCR made use of 60 Vbeta and 13 Jbeta primers. Some clones are missing from TCRdb's copy, which holds only in-frame ones; the method was immunoSEQ multiplex PCR. The top ten hold around 7% of the sample, which has about 140,000 clones, roughly 85% seen once. The sequenced material came from PBMCs. Receptor source: a man aged 35-49 years in good health and CMV-seropositive.

Turning to this clone: At the DNA level, this CDR3 is encoded by other sequences in the same sample as well. The rearrangement joins TRBV5-4 to TRBJ2-5; 12 nucleotides agree with TRBD2. With 4 bases clipped from V and 5 bases from J, the junction kept 3 bases outside the gene matches. Looked up from germline, CDR1 is SGHNT and CDR2 is YYREEE (reference sequence). CDR3 size: 14 residues. Here the CDR3 DNA reads TGTGCCAGCAGCCCAGGGACTAGCGGGGAGACCCAGTACTTC. It specifies CASSPGTSGETQYF.

The chain has TRBV6-5 and TRBJ2-5; weak D call: TRBD1 (6 bases). From germline, CDR1 is MNHEY and CDR2 SVGAGI. V was cut by 4 bases and J by 7 bases, with 16 bases left in between. The CDR3 contains 14 residues. Here the CDR3 DNA reads TGTGCCAGCAGTTCGAGGACAGTAGAGGGGACCCAGTACTTC. It codes for CASSSRTVEGTQYF.

The chain employs TRBV6-6 and TRBJ2-2; no reliable D call. Per the germline V gene, CDR1 is MNHNY and CDR2 is SVGAGI (reference sequence). V lost 0 bases, J lost 2 bases, and 7 bases lay in between. The CDR3 totals 15 residues. The CDR3 loop reads CASSYSSPNTGELFF. In DNA, the CDR3 is TGTGCCAGCAGTTACTCGAGCCCAAACACCGGGGAGCTGTTTTTT.

The chain has TRBV4-2 and TRBJ1-2; a possible D gene is TRBD1 (6 bases). From germline, CDR1 is LGHNA and CDR2 YNFKEQ. Trimming pared 0 bases from V and 7 bases from J, leaving 12 bases between. The CDR3 length is 14 residues. The CDR3 spells CASSQDYRVSGYTF. The CDR3, as DNA: TGTGCCAGCAGCCAAGATTACAGGGTTAGTGGCTACACCTTC.

This sequence joins TRBV2 and TRBJ2-3, with a possible D match to TRBD2 (5 bases). The CDR3 is made up of 16 amino acids. V lost 1 base and J lost 0, with 11 bases in between. Per the germline V gene, CDR1 is SNHLY and CDR2 is FYNNEI. The CDR3 bases are TGTGCCAGCAGTGAAGTAGCGTATCCAAGCACAGATACGCAGTATTTT. Protein product: CASSEVAYPSTDTQYF. Filled out from reference TRBV2 and TRBJ2-3, the complete variable domain reads EPEVTQTPSHQVTQMGQEVILRCVPISNHLYFYWYRQILGQKVEFLVSFYNNEISEKSEIFDDQFSVERPDGSNFTLKIRSTKLEDSAMYFCASSEVAYPSTDTQYFGPGTRLTVL.

V gene TRBV5-1 combines with J gene TRBJ1-1; D might be TRBD1 (5 bases). This CDR3 contains 15 residues. Germline CDR1 is SGHRS and CDR2 is YFSETQ. Trimming took 4 bases from V and 0 from J, leaving 13 bases between them. The CDR3 sequence: CASSPSGTLNTEAFF. CDR3 nucleotide sequence: TGCGCCAGCAGCCCGTCCGGGACTTTGAACACTGAAGCTTTCTTT.

This CDR3 reads CASSYKLAGADTQYF. CDR3 coding DNA: TGTGCCAGCAGTTACAAACTAGCGGGAGCAGATACGCAGTATTTT. This chain links TRBV6-6 with TRBJ2-3; 11 nucleotides agree with TRBD2. The CDR3 covers 15 residues. The J segment lost 4 bases and the V segment lost 2 bases, leaving 2 bases of the junction unmatched. Per germline, CDR1 MNHNY and CDR2 SVGAGI (reference sequence).

This clone was observed a few times. For the CDR3, the DNA is TGTGCCAGCAGTCTACCTGGGACATCGCACGAGCAGTACTTC. This translates into CASSLPGTSHEQYF. This chain uses TRBV28 with TRBJ2-7; possibly TRBD1 for D (6 bases). This CDR3 is built from 14 residues. The V end lost 5 bases, the J end lost 5 bases, and 16 bases lay between the germline ends. Germline loops: CDR1 MDHEN, CDR2 SYDVKM. The variable domain in full, with the rest retrieved from reference TRBV28 and TRBJ2-7, is DVKVTQSSRYLVKRTGEKVFLECVQDMDHENMFWYRQDPGLGLRLIYFSYDVKMKEKGDIPEGYSVSREKKERFSLILESASTNQTSMYLCASSLPGTSHEQYFGPGTRLTVT.

This chain connects TRBV9 to TRBJ2-2, with D unresolved. In germline, CDR1 is SGDLS, CDR2 YYNGEE. The CDR3 consists of 12 residues. With 3 bases removed from V and 4 bases from J, the gap between germline ends came to 4 bases. CDR3 in DNA: TGTGCCAGCAGCGCCTTCACCGGGGAGCTGTTTTTT. It specifies CASSAFTGELFF.

Written as DNA, the CDR3 is TGTGCCAGCAGCTTAGCGCTAGAGAGAGCCTACGAGCAGTACTTC. It is translated as CASSLALERAYEQYF. The chain has TRBV7-6 and TRBJ2-7, with no clear D. This CDR3 is built from 15 residues. V was shortened by 0 bases and J by 2 bases, with 11 bases between the two germline ends. CDR1 and CDR2 (germline): SGHVS, FNYEAQ.

The V call is TRBV7-6, the J call TRBJ2-6; maybe TRBD1 (5 bases). The CDR3 spans 15 residues. Germline V CDR1 and CDR2: SGHVS, FNYEAQ. The germline V and J ends were trimmed by 3 bases and 1 base, with 7 bases remaining between them. CDR3 loop: CASSFQGSGANVLTF. The CDR3 DNA reads as TGTGCCAGCAGCTTCCAGGGTTCTGGGGCCAACGTCCTGACTTTC.

The chain links TRBV11-2 to TRBJ2-7; 10 positions match TRBD2. Germline-derived CDR1 and CDR2 are SGHAT and FQNNGV. This CDR3 region has 17 residues. The V segment lost 2 bases and the J segment 5 bases; nucleotides outside the gene matches: 12. The CDR3 region is CASSLRGDSGRAHEQYF. Written as DNA, the CDR3 is TGTGCCAGCAGCTTAAGGGGTGACAGCGGGAGGGCCCACGAGCAGTACTTC.

The chain combines TRBV5-1 with TRBJ1-6; D ambiguous. Germline CDR1 SGHRS, CDR2 YFSETQ. Trimming removed 0 bases from V and 7 bases from J, with 8 bases in between. The CDR3 covers 14 residues. The CDR3 region is CASSLDYRNSPLHF. CDR3 bases: TGCGCCAGCAGCTTGGATTATCGGAATTCACCCCTCCACTTT.

The chain has TRBV18 and TRBJ2-1, with D unclear. The germline gives CDR1 KGHSH, CDR2 LQKENI. Trimming left V 6 bases short and J 10 bases short, with 13 bases between. The CDR3 contains 12 residues. The CDR3 sequence: CASSTSHQEQFF. For the CDR3, the DNA is TGTGCCAGCTCTACCTCCCACCAGGAGCAGTTCTTC.

The chain recombines TRBV5-1 with TRBJ2-3; perhaps TRBD1 as D (6 bases). Germline CDR1 is SGHRS and CDR2 is YFSETQ. V was trimmed by 0 bases and J by 3 bases, leaving 11 bases between them. The CDR3 runs 15 residues. The CDR3 nucleotides are TGCGCCAGCAGCTTGGTCCCCCAGGGGACAGATACGCAGTATTTT. As protein: CASSLVPQGTDTQYF.

The CDR3: CASSLAATPISEQFF. The CDR3 bases are TGTGCCAGCAGCTTAGCCGCCACCCCTATTAGTGAGCAGTTCTTC. The chain employs TRBV11-3 and TRBJ2-1; no definite D call. The CDR3 is made up of 15 amino acids. V shed 1 base and J shed 9 bases, with 16 bases lying between them. Per the germline V gene, CDR1 is SGHNT and CDR2 is YENEEA.

CDR3 sequence (DNA): TGTGCCAGCAGCTTAAGCCAGGGTACCCACAATGAGCAGTTCTTC. This codes for CASSLSQGTHNEQFF. The V and J genes are TRBV7-9 and TRBJ2-1; the D gene is possibly TRBD1 (5 bases). The germline V and J ends were trimmed by 2 bases and 5 bases, with 13 bases remaining between them. CDR1 is SEHNR and CDR2 is FQNEAQ in the germline V gene (reference sequence). The CDR3 length is 15 residues.

This chain uses TRBV5-1 with TRBJ1-3; perhaps TRBD1 as D (6 bases). The V gene lost 0 bases and the J gene lost 4 bases, with 11 bases spanning the gap. This CDR3 region has 15 residues. CDR1 is SGHRS and CDR2 is YFSETQ in the germline V gene. CDR3 amino acids: CASSLGSGAGNTIYF. CDR3 nucleotide sequence: TGCGCCAGCAGCTTGGGGTCAGGGGCAGGAAACACCATATATTTT.

This clone was observed a single time. The V and J genes are TRBV19 and TRBJ1-4; 8 bases map to TRBD1. The germline gives CDR1 LNHDA, CDR2 SQIVND (reference sequence). The CDR3 has 14 residues. The V and J ends lost 6 bases and 5 bases, in that order; junction bases with no gene match: 5. The CDR3 spells CASRDRGSNEKLFF. For the CDR3, the DNA is TGTGCCAGTAGAGACAGGGGTTCCAATGAAAAACTGTTTTTT.

The V and J genes are TRBV5-1 and TRBJ2-7; D ambiguous. Germline V gene sequence: CDR1 SGHRS, CDR2 YFSETQ. V lost 7 bases, J lost 1 base, and 12 bases lay in between. The CDR3 is 13 residues long. CDR3 amino acids: CASHVRRSYEQYF. The DNA of the CDR3 is TGCGCCAGCCATGTTCGGCGGTCCTACGAGCAGTACTTC.

The V call is TRBV19, the J call TRBJ2-1; 15 nucleotides align to TRBD2. CDR1 is LNHDA, CDR2 SQIVND, per germline (reference sequence). Unmatched junction bases numbered 6, after V lost 3 bases and J lost 9 bases. The CDR3 consists of 16 residues. CDR3 amino acids: CASSIFGLAGGSEQFF. As DNA, the CDR3 is TGTGCCAGTAGTATCTTCGGACTAGCGGGAGGGAGTGAGCAGTTCTTC. Together with reference TRBV19 and TRBJ2-1, the CDR3 gives the full variable domain: DGGITQSPKYLFRKEGQNVTLSCEQNLNHDAMYWYRQDPGQGLRLIYYSQIVNDFQKGDIAEGYSVSREKKESFPLTVTSAQKNPTAFYLCASSIFGLAGGSEQFFGPGTRLTVL.

This chain joins TRBV7-9 and TRBJ1-2; D is undetermined. The CDR3 covers 14 residues. Germline V gene data show CDR1 as SEHNR and CDR2 as FQNEAQ (reference sequence). The ends were cut back, 2 bases at V and 5 bases at J, with 12 bases in the middle. The CDR3 region has the DNA TGTGCCAGCAGCTTAAATACAGCTACTTATGGCTACACCTTC. Its translation: CASSLNTATYGYTF.

V and J are TRBV7-2 and TRBJ2-1; TRBD2 agrees at 13 bases. Trimming removed 5 bases from V and 6 bases from J; junction bases left unmatched: 4. Germline assignment: CDR1 SGHTA and CDR2 FQGNSA. The CDR3 runs 15 residues. The DNA of the CDR3 is TGTGCCAGCAGCGCGGGACTAGCGGGGTCCAATGAGCAGTTCTTC. This sequence encodes CASSAGLAGSNEQFF.

The J gene is TRBJ2-7, the V gene TRBV2; D may be TRBD2 (6 bases). V was trimmed by 7 bases and J by 0 bases, leaving 16 bases between them. Germline lookup yields CDR1 SNHLY and CDR2 FYNNEI. The CDR3 covers 15 residues. This chain's CDR3 is CASTDLSGSSYEQYF. CDR3 nucleotides: TGTGCCAGCACTGATCTTAGCGGTTCCTCCTACGAGCAGTACTTC.

V gene TRBV6-1 combines with J gene TRBJ1-1; D remains ambiguous. Trimming stripped 1 base from V and 6 bases from J, with 9 bases between. The CDR3 is 13 residues long. CDR1 MNHNS and CDR2 SASEGT come from the germline V gene. The chain's CDR3 is CASSEVPVSEAFF. Written as DNA, the CDR3 is TGTGCCAGCAGTGAAGTACCAGTCTCTGAAGCTTTCTTT.

V is TRBV30 and J is TRBJ1-5; D unclear. V lost 0 bases to trimming and J lost 0 bases, with 9 bases between them. CDR3 length: 15 amino acids. CDR1 is GTSNPN, CDR2 SVGIG, per germline (reference sequence). This CDR3 is CAWSVRGDSNQPQHF. The DNA of the CDR3 is TGTGCCTGGAGTGTACGAGGCGATAGCAATCAGCCCCAGCATTTT.

V is TRBV28 and J is TRBJ2-3, with TRBD2 matching over 9 bases. V lost 10 bases, J lost 5 bases, and 13 bases stayed unmatched. Per the germline V gene, CDR1 is MDHEN and CDR2 is SYDVKM. The CDR3 covers 15 residues. The CDR3 DNA is TGTGCCACCCTCATCGCGGGAGCGGGGGGAGATACGCAGTATTTT. This gives the protein CATLIAGAGGDTQYF.